The rows below give T cell receptor beta chains drawn from one sample of a study of graft-versus-host responses after intestinal transplantation. Generated by immunoSEQ multiplex PCR, the TCRdb table keeps only in-frame clones and is missing some. The sample yields some 8,700 clones, roughly 92% seen once. Source: PBMCs, taken 11 days after intestinal transplantation. The receptors come from a human patient who received an intestinal transplant, so some T cells may come from the graft donor. The CDR3 runs from the conserved cysteine through the conserved F or W. D genes are given only for firm matches. Not every row has a clone size; where given, it reads once, few, many or a size class.

cdr3_aa: CAWSRDSRETYGYTF
cdr3_nt: TGTGCCTGGAGCCGGGACAGCCGAGAGACTTATGGCTACACCTTC
clone_size: .
d_call: TRBD1
j_call: TRBJ1-2
v_call: TRBV30

cdr3_aa: CASSFSPGLAAAWDEQFF
cdr3_nt: TGTGCCAGCAGTTTCTCCCCGGGACTAGCGGCCGCCTGGGATGAGCAGTTCTTC
clone_size: .
d_call: TRBD2
j_call: TRBJ2-1
v_call: TRBV27

cdr3_aa: CASSGRQGPHAYEQYF
cdr3_nt: TGTGCCAGCAGCGGTAGACAGGGACCCCACGCCTACGAGCAGTACTTC
clone_size: .
d_call: TRBD1
j_call: TRBJ2-7
v_call: TRBV13

cdr3_aa: CASSLVADRSSYEQYF
cdr3_nt: TGCGCCAGCAGCTTGGTGGCCGATAGGAGCTCCTACGAGCAGTACTTC
clone_size: .
d_call: .
j_call: TRBJ2-7
v_call: TRBV5-1

cdr3_aa: CASSDRVGGNQPQHF
cdr3_nt: TGTGCCAGCAGTGATAGGGTCGGGGGCAATCAGCCCCAGCATTTT
clone_size: .
d_call: .
j_call: TRBJ1-5
v_call: TRBV2

cdr3_aa: CASSLVAGGAGYGYTF
cdr3_nt: TGTGCCAGCAGTTTGGTAGCAGGGGGCGCTGGCTATGGCTACACCTTC
clone_size: .
d_call: TRBD1
j_call: TRBJ1-2
v_call: TRBV27

cdr3_aa: CASSEFGGRINEQFF
cdr3_nt: TGTGCCAGCAGTGAATTCGGGGGGCGCATCAATGAGCAGTTCTTC
clone_size: .
d_call: .
j_call: TRBJ2-1
v_call: TRBV25-1

cdr3_aa: CASSPPWGQNNEQFF
cdr3_nt: TGTGCCAGCAGCCCTCCGTGGGGCCAGAACAATGAGCAGTTCTTC
clone_size: once
d_call: .
j_call: TRBJ2-1
v_call: TRBV7-9

cdr3_aa: CASSGPGQDNEKLFF
cdr3_nt: TGTGCCAGCAGCGGTCCGGGACAGGATAATGAAAAACTGTTTTTT
clone_size: few
d_call: TRBD1
j_call: TRBJ1-4
v_call: TRBV7-9

cdr3_aa: CASSSDRSYEQYF
cdr3_nt: TGTGCCAGCAGCTCCGACAGGTCCTACGAGCAGTACTTC
clone_size: few
d_call: .
j_call: TRBJ2-7
v_call: TRBV7-9

cdr3_aa: CASSPGLLHEQYF
cdr3_nt: TGTGCCAGCAGCCCCGGACTCCTTCACGAGCAGTACTTC
clone_size: .
d_call: .
j_call: TRBJ2-7
v_call: TRBV13

cdr3_aa: CASSLGESAAGTEAFF
cdr3_nt: TGTGCCAGCAGCTTAGGGGAGTCGGCGGCGGGCACTGAAGCTTTCTTT
clone_size: .
d_call: .
j_call: TRBJ1-1
v_call: TRBV7-2

cdr3_aa: CACSQGFGANVLTF
cdr3_nt: TGTGCCTGTTCCCAGGGGTTTGGGGCCAACGTCCTGACTTTC
clone_size: .
d_call: .
j_call: TRBJ2-6
v_call: TRBV30

cdr3_aa: CASSYGLAGWDEQFF
cdr3_nt: TGCGCCAGCAGCTACGGACTAGCTGGGTGGGATGAGCAGTTCTTC
clone_size: .
d_call: TRBD2
j_call: TRBJ2-1
v_call: TRBV5-1

cdr3_aa: CASSPGDADTQYF
cdr3_nt: TGTGCTAGCAGCCCGGGGGACGCAGATACGCAGTATTTT
clone_size: once
d_call: .
j_call: TRBJ2-3
v_call: TRBV7-7

cdr3_aa: CASSEAGAVEQFF
cdr3_nt: TGTGCCAGCAGTGAAGCAGGGGCTGTTGAGCAGTTCTTC
clone_size: .
d_call: .
j_call: TRBJ2-1
v_call: TRBV2

cdr3_aa: CASSLDFDPTEESGYTF
cdr3_nt: TGTGCCAGCAGCTTGGACTTCGATCCGACAGAGGAATCTGGCTACACCTTC
clone_size: .
d_call: .
j_call: TRBJ1-2
v_call: TRBV5-6

cdr3_aa: CATSRDPVRHRRGGEQYF
cdr3_nt: TGTGCCACCAGCAGAGATCCTGTGAGGCACAGACGGGGGGGGGAGCAGTACTTC
clone_size: .
d_call: TRBD2
j_call: TRBJ2-7
v_call: TRBV15

cdr3_aa: CASSLSGGGDTEAFF
cdr3_nt: TGCGCCAGCAGCCTCTCAGGCGGGGGTGACACTGAAGCTTTCTTT
clone_size: once
d_call: .
j_call: TRBJ1-1
v_call: TRBV4-1

cdr3_aa: CASSSGQGIGEQFF
cdr3_nt: TGCGCCAGCAGCTCAGGACAGGGGATCGGTGAGCAGTTCTTC
clone_size: .
d_call: TRBD1
j_call: TRBJ2-1
v_call: TRBV5-1

cdr3_aa: CAISESAGGKGQPQHF
cdr3_nt: TGTGCCATCAGTGAGTCGGCAGGGGGCAAGGGGCAGCCCCAGCATTTT
clone_size: .
d_call: TRBD1
j_call: TRBJ1-5
v_call: TRBV10-3

cdr3_aa: CASSVIAGERDEQFF
cdr3_nt: TGTGCCAGCAGCGTTATAGCGGGGGAAAGGGATGAGCAGTTCTTC
clone_size: .
d_call: TRBD2
j_call: TRBJ2-1
v_call: TRBV4-2

cdr3_aa: CAISGSTPGPDTQYF
cdr3_nt: TGTGCCATCAGTGGGTCGACTCCCGGCCCAGATACGCAGTATTTT
clone_size: .
d_call: .
j_call: TRBJ2-3
v_call: TRBV10-3

cdr3_aa: CASSVLGERSEKLFF
cdr3_nt: TGTGCCAGCAGCGTCCTAGGGGAAAGGAGTGAAAAACTGTTTTTT
clone_size: .
d_call: .
j_call: TRBJ1-4
v_call: TRBV9

cdr3_aa: CASSFLTGSNHEQYF
cdr3_nt: TGTGCCAGCAGCTTTTTGACAGGCTCCAACCACGAGCAGTACTTC
clone_size: few
d_call: .
j_call: TRBJ2-7
v_call: TRBV5-6

cdr3_aa: CASSESRREVDNEQFF
cdr3_nt: TGCGCCAGCAGTGAGTCGAGGCGGGAGGTCGACAATGAGCAGTTCTTC
clone_size: once
d_call: TRBD2
j_call: TRBJ2-1
v_call: TRBV10-1

cdr3_aa: CASSMEQGLSYNEQFF
cdr3_nt: TGTGCCAGCAGCATGGAACAGGGGCTGTCCTACAATGAGCAGTTCTTC
clone_size: once
d_call: TRBD1
j_call: TRBJ2-1
v_call: TRBV9

cdr3_aa: CATSRETGSEQYF
cdr3_nt: TGTGCCACCAGCAGAGAGACAGGTTCTGAGCAGTACTTC
clone_size: .
d_call: .
j_call: TRBJ2-5
v_call: TRBV15

cdr3_aa: CASSRGFDYGYTF
cdr3_nt: TGTGCCAGCTCTAGGGGGTTTGACTATGGCTACACCTTC
clone_size: .
d_call: .
j_call: TRBJ1-2
v_call: TRBV6-5

cdr3_aa: CASSTLTDNEQFF
cdr3_nt: TGCGCCAGCAGCACGCTGACAGACAATGAGCAGTTCTTC
clone_size: .
d_call: .
j_call: TRBJ2-1
v_call: TRBV5-1

cdr3_aa: CASSLVGAGSYNEQFF
cdr3_nt: TGTGCCAGCAGCCTGGTAGGGGCCGGCTCCTACAATGAGCAGTTCTTC
clone_size: .
d_call: .
j_call: TRBJ2-1
v_call: TRBV14

cdr3_aa: CAWSVLGGNSPLHF
cdr3_nt: TGTGCCTGGAGTGTATTGGGGGGGAATTCACCCCTCCACTTT
clone_size: once
d_call: .
j_call: TRBJ1-6
v_call: TRBV30

cdr3_aa: CASGTGNTEAFF
cdr3_nt: TGTGCCAGTGGAACAGGGAACACTGAAGCTTTCTTT
clone_size: .
d_call: .
j_call: TRBJ1-1
v_call: TRBV19

cdr3_aa: CASGDRGQGTEAFF
cdr3_nt: TGTGCCAGCGGGGACAGGGGGCAGGGGACTGAAGCTTTCTTT
clone_size: .
d_call: TRBD1
j_call: TRBJ1-1
v_call: TRBV7-9

cdr3_aa: CASSPRDRQETQYF
cdr3_nt: TGTGCCAGCAGCCCCCGGGACAGGCAAGAGACCCAGTACTTC
clone_size: .
d_call: TRBD1
j_call: TRBJ2-5
v_call: TRBV7-3

cdr3_aa: CASSVAVGPADTQYF
cdr3_nt: TGTGCCAGCAGCGTAGCTGTGGGGCCAGCAGATACGCAGTATTTT
clone_size: .
d_call: .
j_call: TRBJ2-3
v_call: TRBV9

cdr3_aa: CASSLWAGGISTEAFF
cdr3_nt: TGTGCCAGCAGTTTATGGGCGGGCGGGATTAGCACTGAAGCTTTCTTT
clone_size: .
d_call: .
j_call: TRBJ1-1
v_call: TRBV28

cdr3_aa: CASSEAPGVGTDTQYF
cdr3_nt: TGTGCCAGCAGTGAAGCTCCCGGGGTGGGCACAGATACGCAGTATTTT
clone_size: .
d_call: .
j_call: TRBJ2-3
v_call: TRBV6-1

cdr3_aa: CASSEFVAGGSYEQYF
cdr3_nt: TGTGCCAGCAGTGAATTTGTAGCGGGGGGATCGTACGAGCAGTACTTC
clone_size: .
d_call: TRBD2
j_call: TRBJ2-7
v_call: TRBV6-1

cdr3_aa: CASSFWGQGTGELFF
cdr3_nt: TGTGCCAGCAGCTTCTGGGGTCAGGGAACCGGGGAGCTGTTTTTT
clone_size: .
d_call: .
j_call: TRBJ2-2
v_call: TRBV7-3

cdr3_aa: CASSGLAGGRTYNEQFF
cdr3_nt: TGTGCCAGCAGTGGACTAGCGGGGGGGCGGACCTACAATGAGCAGTTCTTC
clone_size: .
d_call: TRBD2
j_call: TRBJ2-1
v_call: TRBV11-2

cdr3_aa: CASSPGTGNEKLFF
cdr3_nt: TGCGCCAGCAGCCCCGGGACAGGGAATGAAAAACTGTTTTTT
clone_size: .
d_call: TRBD1
j_call: TRBJ1-4
v_call: TRBV4-1

cdr3_aa: CASSQGWRVGGNTEAFF
cdr3_nt: TGCGCCAGCAGCCAAGGGTGGCGGGTCGGTGGGAACACTGAAGCTTTCTTT
clone_size: .
d_call: .
j_call: TRBJ1-1
v_call: TRBV4-1